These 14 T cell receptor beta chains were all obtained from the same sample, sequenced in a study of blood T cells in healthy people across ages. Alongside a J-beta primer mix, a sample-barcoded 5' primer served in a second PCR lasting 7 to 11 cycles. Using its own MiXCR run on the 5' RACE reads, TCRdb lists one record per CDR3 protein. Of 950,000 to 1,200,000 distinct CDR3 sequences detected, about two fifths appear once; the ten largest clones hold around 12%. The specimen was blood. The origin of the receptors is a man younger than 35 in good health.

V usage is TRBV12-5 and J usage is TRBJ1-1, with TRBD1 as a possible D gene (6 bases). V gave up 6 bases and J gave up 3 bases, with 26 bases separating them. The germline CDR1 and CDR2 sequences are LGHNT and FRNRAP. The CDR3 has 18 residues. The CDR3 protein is CASGGRAESGGAYTEAFF. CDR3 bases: TGTGCTAGTGGCGGGAGGGCGGAGTCGGGGGGCGCATACACTGAAGCTTTCTTT.

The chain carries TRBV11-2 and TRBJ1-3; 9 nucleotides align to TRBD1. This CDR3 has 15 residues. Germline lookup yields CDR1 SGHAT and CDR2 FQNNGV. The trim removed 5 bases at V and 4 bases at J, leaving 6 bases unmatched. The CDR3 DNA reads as TGTGCCAGCAGCCACGGGACAGGGTTCGGAAACACCATATATTTT. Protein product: CASSHGTGFGNTIYF.

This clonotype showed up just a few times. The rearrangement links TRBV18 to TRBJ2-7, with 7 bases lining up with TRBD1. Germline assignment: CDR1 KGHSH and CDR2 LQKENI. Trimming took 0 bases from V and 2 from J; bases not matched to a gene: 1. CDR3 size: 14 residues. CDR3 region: CASSPPTGTYEQYF. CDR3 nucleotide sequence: TGTGCCAGCTCACCACCGACAGGGACCTACGAGCAGTACTTC.

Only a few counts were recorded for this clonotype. The CDR3 bases are TGTGCCAGCAGCGGAGGTCTGCGGGAGACCCAGTACTTC. It is translated as CASSGGLRETQYF. The V and J genes are TRBV9 and TRBJ2-5; D is unresolved. V was clipped by 3 bases and J by 5 bases, with 11 bases between them. This CDR3 contains 13 residues. Germline CDR1 SGDLS, CDR2 YYNGEE.

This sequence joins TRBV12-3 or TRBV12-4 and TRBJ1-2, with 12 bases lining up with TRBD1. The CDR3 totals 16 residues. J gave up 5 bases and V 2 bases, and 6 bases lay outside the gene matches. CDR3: CASSLTPGQGAYGYTF. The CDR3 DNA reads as TGTGCCAGCAGTTTAACTCCGGGACAGGGGGCGTATGGCTACACCTTC.

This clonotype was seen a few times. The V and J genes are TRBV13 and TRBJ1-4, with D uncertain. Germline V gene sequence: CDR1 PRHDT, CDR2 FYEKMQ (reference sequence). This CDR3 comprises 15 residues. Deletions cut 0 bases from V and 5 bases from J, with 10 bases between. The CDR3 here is CASSLGDGPNEKLFF. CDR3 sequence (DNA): TGTGCCAGCAGCTTAGGAGACGGCCCGAATGAAAAACTGTTTTTT.

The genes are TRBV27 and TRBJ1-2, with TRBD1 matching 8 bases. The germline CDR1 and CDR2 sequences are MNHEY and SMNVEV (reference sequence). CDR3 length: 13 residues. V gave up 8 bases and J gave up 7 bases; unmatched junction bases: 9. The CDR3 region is CASGRQGSLGYTF. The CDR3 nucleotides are TGTGCCAGCGGTAGACAGGGGAGCCTTGGCTACACCTTC.

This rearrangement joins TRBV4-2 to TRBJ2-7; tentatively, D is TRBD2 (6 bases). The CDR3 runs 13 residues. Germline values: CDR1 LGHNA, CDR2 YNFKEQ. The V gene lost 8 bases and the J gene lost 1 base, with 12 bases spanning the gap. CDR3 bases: TGTGCCAGCTCTGAAAGCGGGTCCTACGAGCAGTACTTC. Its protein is CASSESGSYEQYF.

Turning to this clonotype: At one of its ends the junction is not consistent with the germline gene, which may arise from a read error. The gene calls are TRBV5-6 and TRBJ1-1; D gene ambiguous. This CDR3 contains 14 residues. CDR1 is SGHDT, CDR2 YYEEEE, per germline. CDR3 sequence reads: CTSSLGGRDTEAFF. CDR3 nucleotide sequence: TGTACCAGCAGCTTAGGAGGCCGGGACACTGAAGCTTTCTTT.

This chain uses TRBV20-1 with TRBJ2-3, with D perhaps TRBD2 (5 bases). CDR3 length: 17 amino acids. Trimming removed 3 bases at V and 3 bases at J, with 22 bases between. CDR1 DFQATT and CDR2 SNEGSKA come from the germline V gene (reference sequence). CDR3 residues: CSASGKGEGTETDTQYF. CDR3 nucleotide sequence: TGCAGTGCTAGTGGTAAGGGTGAGGGAACCGAGACAGATACGCAGTATTTT.

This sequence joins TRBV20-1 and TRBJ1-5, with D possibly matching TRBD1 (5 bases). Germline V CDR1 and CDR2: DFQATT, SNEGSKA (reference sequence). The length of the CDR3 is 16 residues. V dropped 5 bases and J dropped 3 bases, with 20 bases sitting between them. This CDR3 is CSARTPTGRINQPQHF. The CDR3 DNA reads TGCAGTGCTCGAACCCCAACGGGGCGGATCAATCAGCCCCAGCATTTT.

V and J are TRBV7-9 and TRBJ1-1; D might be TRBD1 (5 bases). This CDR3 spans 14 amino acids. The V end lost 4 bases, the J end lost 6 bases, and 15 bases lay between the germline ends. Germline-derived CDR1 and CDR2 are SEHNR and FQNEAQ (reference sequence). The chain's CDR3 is CASSSRDQGPEAFF. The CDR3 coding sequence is TGTGCCAGCAGCTCTAGGGACCAGGGCCCTGAAGCTTTCTTT. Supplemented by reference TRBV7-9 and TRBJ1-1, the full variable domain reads DTGVSQNPRHKITKRGQNVTFRCDPISEHNRLYWYRQTLGQGPEFLTYFQNEAQLEKSRLLSDRFSAERPKGSFSTLEIQRTEQGDSAMYLCASSSRDQGPEAFFGQGTRLTVV.

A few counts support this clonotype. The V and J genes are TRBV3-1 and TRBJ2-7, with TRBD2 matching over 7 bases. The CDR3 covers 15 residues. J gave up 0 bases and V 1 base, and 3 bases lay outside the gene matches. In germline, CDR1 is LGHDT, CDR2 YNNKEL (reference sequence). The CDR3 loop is CASSQGGGGSYEQYF. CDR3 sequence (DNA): TGTGCCAGCAGCCAAGGCGGCGGGGGCTCCTACGAGCAGTACTTC.

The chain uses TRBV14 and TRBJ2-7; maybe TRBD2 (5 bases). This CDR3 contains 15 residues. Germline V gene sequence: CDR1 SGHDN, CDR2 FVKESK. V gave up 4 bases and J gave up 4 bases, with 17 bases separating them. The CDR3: CASSPVGEDSYEQYF. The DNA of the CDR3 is TGTGCCAGCAGCCCCGTGGGAGAGGATTCTTACGAGCAGTACTTC.